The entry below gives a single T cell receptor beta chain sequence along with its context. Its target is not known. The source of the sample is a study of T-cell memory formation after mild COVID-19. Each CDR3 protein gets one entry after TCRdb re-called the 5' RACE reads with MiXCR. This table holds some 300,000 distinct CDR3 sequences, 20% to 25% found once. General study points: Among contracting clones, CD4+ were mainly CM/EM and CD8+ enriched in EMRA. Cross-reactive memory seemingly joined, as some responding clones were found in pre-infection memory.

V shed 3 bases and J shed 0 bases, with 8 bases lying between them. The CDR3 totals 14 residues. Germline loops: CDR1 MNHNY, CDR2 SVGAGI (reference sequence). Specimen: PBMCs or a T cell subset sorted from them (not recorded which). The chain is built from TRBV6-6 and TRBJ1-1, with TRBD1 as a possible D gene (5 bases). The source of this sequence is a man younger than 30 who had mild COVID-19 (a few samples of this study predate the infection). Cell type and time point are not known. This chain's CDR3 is CASSYQGVNTEAFF. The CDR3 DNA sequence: TGTGCCAGCAGTTATCAGGGAGTGAACACTGAAGCTTTCTTT.